These 27 T cell receptor beta chains were sequenced from one sample in a study of T cells in Graves' hyperthyroidism and ophthalmopathy. Amplification of TCR beta CDR3 regions was performed using RNA transcripts as template. When the TCR CDR3 underwent first-round RT-PCR, the HTBI primer set was used. MiXCR, run by TCRdb on the multiplex PCR reads, gives a single entry per CDR3 protein. The data show 200,000 to 250,000 distinct CDR3 sequences, around 24% seen once. The sequenced sample consisted of blood. These receptors came from a woman aged 40 to 55 with Graves' ophthalmopathy.

The sample holds many counts of this clonotype. This chain connects TRBV7-9 to TRBJ2-5, with D unresolved. The V gene's germline CDR1 is SEHNR and CDR2 FQNEAQ (reference sequence). The CDR3 consists of 11 residues. V lost 5 bases, J lost 5 bases, and 6 bases lay in between. DNA of the CDR3: TGTGCCAGCAGCCAACGGGAGACCCAGTACTTC. It yields the protein CASSQRETQYF.

The chain links TRBV7-2 to TRBJ2-7, with unresolved D. The germline CDR1 and CDR2 sequences are SGHTA and FQGNSA. Trimming removed 10 bases at V and 0 bases at J, with 19 bases between. The length of the CDR3 is 15 residues. DNA of the CDR3: TGTGCCACCGCCCCTCAACGGTGGAGCTCCTACGAGCAGTACTTC. It yields the protein CATAPQRWSSYEQYF.

This sequence joins TRBV5-1 and TRBJ1-3, with D maybe TRBD1 (6 bases). CDR1 is SGHRS, CDR2 YFSETQ, per germline. Trimming removed 0 bases from V and 4 bases from J, with 14 bases in between. This CDR3 has 16 residues. The CDR3 nucleotides are TGCGCCAGCAGCTTGGCAGGGGTAGTGCGCGGAAACACCATATATTTT. Protein sequence: CASSLAGVVRGNTIYF.

This clonotype occurred many times. Here the CDR3 reads CAWRHPGQNYEQYF. CDR3 DNA: TGTGCCTGGAGGCATCCGGGACAGAATTACGAGCAGTACTTC. The chain carries TRBV30 and TRBJ2-7, with 7 nucleotides matching TRBD1. V lost 3 bases to trimming and J lost 4 bases; unmatched junction nucleotides: 9. Germline lookup yields CDR1 GTSNPN and CDR2 SVGIG (reference sequence). There are 14 residues in the CDR3.

This clonotype turned up a few times. This may arise from a read error, as a much more abundant clone is one base away. J is TRBJ1-3 and V is TRBV14; no clear D gene. Trimming stripped 1 base from V and 2 bases from J, with 12 bases between. Looked up from germline, CDR1 is SGHDN and CDR2 is FVKESK. The CDR3 runs to 16 residues. Here the CDR3 DNA reads TGTGCCAGCAGCCAAGTCTCTTGGGGAGCTGGAAACACCATATATTTT. Translated, it gives CASSQVSWGAGNTIYF.

This clonotype was seen repeatedly, ten times or more. This chain uses TRBV6-1 with TRBJ2-2; 8 bases are shared with TRBD1. The germline V gene encodes CDR1 MNHNS and CDR2 SASEGT. The CDR3 is 18 residues long. V trimming: 4 bases; J trimming: 3 bases; junction bases outside the gene matches: 13. DNA for the CDR3: TGTGCCAGCAGTGGAAGGACAGGGAATTCCCATTACACCGGGGAGCTGTTTTTT. Its protein product is CASSGRTGNSHYTGELFF.

This clonotype was found many times. The rearrangement joins TRBV6-1 to TRBJ1-5, with no clear D. CDR1 MNHNS and CDR2 SASEGT come from the germline V gene. The CDR3 extends over 14 amino acids. Trimming removed 4 bases from V and 4 bases from J, with 11 bases in between. CDR3 bases: TGTGCCAGCAGTGTTGCTAGCGAGAATCAGCCCCAGCATTTT. Residues: CASSVASENQPQHF.

In its sample, this clonotype was seen a few times. V gene TRBV15 combines with J gene TRBJ2-5, with D possibly being TRBD2 (7 bases). Germline V lookup: CDR1 LNHNV, CDR2 YYDKDF (reference sequence). The V and J ends lost 5 bases and 4 bases respectively, with 14 bases between them. The CDR3 spans 14 residues. In DNA form, the CDR3 reads TGTGCCACCAGCCTGAGGGGGGGTGGAGAGACCCAGTACTTC. It translates to CATSLRGGGETQYF. Complete variable domain (other parts from reference TRBV15 and TRBJ2-5): DAMVIQNPRYQVTQFGKPVTLSCSQTLNHNVMYWYQQKSSQAPKLLFHYYDKDFNNEADTPDNFQSRRPNTSFCFLDIRSPGLGDTAMYLCATSLRGGGETQYFGPGTRLLVL.

This clonotype was seen repeatedly, ten times or more. The chain employs TRBV2 and TRBJ1-5; D is unclear. Germline V lookup: CDR1 SNHLY, CDR2 FYNNEI. Trimming removed 6 bases at V and 0 bases at J, with 6 bases between. This CDR3 contains 13 residues. CDR3 DNA sequence: TGTGCCAGCAGGGGGATTAGCAATCAGCCCCAGCATTTT. Amino acid sequence: CASRGISNQPQHF.

The rearrangement links TRBV28 to TRBJ2-5, with D tentatively TRBD2 (6 bases). The CDR3 sequence is 13 residues long. The germline V gene encodes CDR1 MDHEN and CDR2 SYDVKM. V shed 7 bases and J shed 3 bases, with 12 bases lying between them. CDR3 residues: CASMYGGKETQYF. The CDR3, as DNA: TGTGCCAGCATGTACGGGGGAAAAGAGACCCAGTACTTC.

In regard to this clonotype: One end of the junction is discordant with germline, which a read error may explain. The chain is built from TRBV28 and TRBJ2-4; 9 nucleotides match TRBD2. Per the germline V gene, CDR1 is MDHEN and CDR2 is SYDVKM. The CDR3 consists of 17 residues. CDR3 bases: TGTGCCAGCAGTTCCTCTGGCGGGAGGGGCCCCCGAAACCTTCAGTACTTC. Protein sequence: CASSSSGGRGPRNLQYF. The entire variable domain, with the rest obtained from reference TRBV28 and TRBJ2-4, is as follows: DVKVTQSSRYLVKRTGEKVFLECVQDMDHENMFWYRQDPGLGLRLIYFSYDVKMKEKGDIPEGYSVSREKKERFSLILESASTNQTSMYLCASSSSGGRGPRNLQYFGAGTRLSVL.

Concerning this clonotype itself: This clone may be a read error of a much larger clone one base away. V is TRBV7-3 and J is TRBJ2-6; D remains ambiguous. This CDR3 has 16 residues. Germline CDR1 SGHTA, CDR2 FQGTGA. CDR3 amino acids: CASSLRPSSGVNVLTF. The CDR3 nucleotides read TGTGCCAGCAGCTTAAGACCATCCTCTGGGGTCAACGTCCTGACTTTC.

This chain links TRBV28 with TRBJ2-5; 9 nucleotides agree with TRBD1. V dropped 2 bases and J dropped 5; count of bases not matched to a gene: 9. This CDR3 has 16 amino acids. The V gene's germline CDR1 is MDHEN and CDR2 SYDVKM. CDR3 sequence: CASSLMGQGIEETQYF. In nucleotides, the CDR3 is TGTGCCAGCAGTTTAATGGGACAGGGTATTGAGGAGACCCAGTACTTC.

The chain couples TRBV6-1 to TRBJ1-1; no clear D gene. The CDR3 length is 15 residues. V gave up 2 bases and J gave up 2 bases, with 12 bases separating them. The V gene's germline CDR1 is MNHNS and CDR2 SASEGT. This chain's CDR3 is CASSEPPGRNTEAFF. The CDR3 coding sequence is TGTGCCAGCAGTGAACCCCCGGGAAGAAACACTGAAGCTTTCTTT.

The sample holds many counts of this clonotype. The genes are TRBV4-2 and TRBJ2-4; TRBD1 might be the D (6 bases). The CDR3 is made up of 16 amino acids. The V end was cut by 0 bases, the J end by 7 bases, with 16 bases between. CDR1 and CDR2 from the germline V gene are LGHNA and YNFKEQ. This CDR3 is CASSQDVGQGSNIQYF. The CDR3 DNA reads TGTGCCAGCAGCCAAGATGTAGGGCAGGGGTCGAACATTCAGTACTTC.

The table lists this clonotype with many counts. This sequence joins TRBV5-1 and TRBJ1-5, with a tentative D call TRBD1 (5 bases). V lost 4 bases and J lost 6, with 11 bases in between. The length of the CDR3 is 13 residues. From germline, CDR1 is SGHRS and CDR2 YFSETQ. The CDR3 loop reads CASSRGPGQPQHF. CDR3 DNA sequence: TGCGCCAGCAGCAGGGGACCCGGTCAGCCCCAGCATTTT.

This clonotype turned up a few times. CDR3 sequence (DNA): TGCGCCAGCAGCCGCGGACAGGGACAACAAGAGACCCAGTACTTC. Translating gives CASSRGQGQQETQYF. The chain links TRBV5-1 to TRBJ2-5, with 8 positions matching TRBD1. CDR3 length: 15 amino acids. V lost 4 bases and J lost 2; bases outside the gene matches: 7. From germline, CDR1 is SGHRS and CDR2 YFSETQ. Variable domain in full (rest from reference TRBV5-1 and TRBJ2-5): KAGVTQTPRYLIKTRGQQVTLSCSPISGHRSVSWYQQTPGQGLQFLFEYFSETQRNKGNFPGRFSGRQFSNSRSEMNVSTLELGDSALYLCASSRGQGQQETQYFGPGTRLLVL.

The sample holds many counts of this clonotype. The chain links TRBV9 to TRBJ1-1; 7 nucleotides match TRBD1. The junction had 17 bases not matched to a gene; V was cut back by 10 bases and J by 5 bases. Looked up from germline, CDR1 is SGDLS and CDR2 is YYNGEE. CDR3 length equals 15 residues. The CDR3 DNA reads as TGTGCCTGGAGACTCTTTGGACAGGACCCGACTGAAGCTTTCTTT. Its translation is CAWRLFGQDPTEAFF.

This clonotype was seen ten or more times. Germline is not matched at one junction end, which may reflect a read error. The chain recombines TRBV29-1 with TRBJ2-7; 12 nucleotides match TRBD2. The CDR3 sequence is 14 residues long. Germline V lookup: CDR1 SQVTM, CDR2 ANQGSEA. The CDR3 sequence: CSVEGLAGSYEQYF. CDR3 nucleotides: TGCAGTGTTGAAGGACTAGCGGGATCCTACGAGCAGTACTTC.

This clonotype has a count of ten or more. The J gene is TRBJ1-2, the V gene TRBV29-1; perhaps TRBD1 as D (6 bases). Germline-derived CDR1 and CDR2 are SQVTM and ANQGSEA. The CDR3 is 12 amino acids. Trimming left V 3 bases short and J 5 bases short, with 10 bases between. CDR3 loop: CSVDGGGYGYTF. The CDR3 DNA follows: TGCAGCGTTGATGGGGGCGGATATGGCTACACCTTC.

This clonotype has a count of ten or more. The CDR3 DNA follows: TGTGCCGGCTCTCGGACAGGGCTGGGTCTGGGAAACACCATATATTTT. This codes for CAGSRTGLGLGNTIYF. V gene TRBV12-3 or TRBV12-4 combines with J gene TRBJ1-3; TRBD1 aligns across 8 bases. This CDR3 has 16 amino acids. Unmatched junction bases numbered 16, after V lost 11 bases and J lost 4 bases.

This clonotype was found many times. The V call is TRBV12-3 or TRBV12-4, the J call TRBJ2-2; D not resolved. The CDR3 contains 13 residues. Trimming took off 2 bases at V and 5 bases at J, with 6 bases between the two ends. CDR3 amino acids: CASSLNPTGELFF. The DNA for the CDR3 is TGTGCCAGCAGTTTAAATCCGACCGGGGAGCTGTTTTTT.

This clonotype was seen at least ten times. The V and J genes are TRBV12-3 or TRBV12-4 and TRBJ1-2; possible D gene TRBD1, 5 bases. This CDR3 spans 14 amino acids. Trimming removed 4 bases at V and 3 bases at J, with 12 bases between. Here the CDR3 DNA reads TGTGCCAGCAGTTGGGGGGGAGTAGACTATGGCTACACCTTC. It yields the protein CASSWGGVDYGYTF.

This clonotype was seen ten or more times. The chain has TRBV19 and TRBJ1-2; a weak D match, TRBD1 (6 bases). Trimming took 5 bases from V and 1 from J, leaving 23 bases between them. The CDR3 extends over 18 amino acids. Germline V gene sequence: CDR1 LNHDA, CDR2 SQIVND (reference sequence). CDR3 sequence reads: CASSPRPGQGSRNYGYTF. DNA of the CDR3: TGTGCCAGTAGTCCTCGTCCGGGACAAGGCTCCCGTAACTATGGCTACACCTTC.

This clonotype was recorded at least ten times. The genes are TRBV11-1 and TRBJ2-2, with 10 bases fitting TRBD1. The CDR3 runs 16 residues. CDR1 is SGHAT and CDR2 is FQDESV in the germline V gene (reference sequence). V trimming: 5 bases; J trimming: 5 bases; junction bases outside the gene matches: 8. The CDR3 DNA sequence: TGTGCCAGCAGCCCCCGACAGGGGGCTTATACCGGGGAGCTGTTTTTT. As protein: CASSPRQGAYTGELFF.

This clonotype showed up many times. This chain joins TRBV19 and TRBJ1-1, with 9 positions matching TRBD1. CDR1 is LNHDA and CDR2 is SQIVND in the germline V gene (reference sequence). V lost 8 bases and J lost 4; bases outside the gene matches: 2. The CDR3 is 12 residues long. In DNA, the CDR3 is TGTGCCAGTCGGACAGGGGTCACTGAAGCTTTCTTT. Its translation: CASRTGVTEAFF.

This clonotype was detected many times. V is TRBV10-3 and J is TRBJ2-7; unclear D gene. Germline V gene data show CDR1 as ENHRY and CDR2 as SYGVKD. There are 11 residues in the CDR3. V lost 4 bases to trimming and J lost 3 bases, with 4 bases between them. DNA for the CDR3: TGTGCCATCAGTGTCAGCTACGAGCAGTACTTC. This gives the protein CAISVSYEQYF.